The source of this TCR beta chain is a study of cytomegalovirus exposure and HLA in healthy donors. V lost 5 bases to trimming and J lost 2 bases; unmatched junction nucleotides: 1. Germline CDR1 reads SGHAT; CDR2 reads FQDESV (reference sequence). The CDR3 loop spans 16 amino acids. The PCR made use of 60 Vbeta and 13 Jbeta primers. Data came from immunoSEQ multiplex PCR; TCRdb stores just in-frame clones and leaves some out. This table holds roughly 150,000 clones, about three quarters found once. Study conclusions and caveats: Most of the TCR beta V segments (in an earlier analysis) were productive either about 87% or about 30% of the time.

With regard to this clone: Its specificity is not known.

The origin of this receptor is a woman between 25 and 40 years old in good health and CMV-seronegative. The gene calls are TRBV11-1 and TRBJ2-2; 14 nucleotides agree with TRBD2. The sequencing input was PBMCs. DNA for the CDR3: TGTGCCAGCAGCGGACTAGCGGGGGGCAACACCGGGGAGCTGTTTTTT. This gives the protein CASSGLAGGNTGELFF.